This passage covers 29 T cell receptor beta chains from one sample sequenced in a study of T cell responses to AZD1222 COVID-19 vaccine. The data were produced by immunoSEQ multiplex PCR, yet TCRdb's version contains in-frame clones alone and is incomplete. The data show some 100,000 clones, with over 75% seen just once and around 4% held by the top ten. Sequencing used peripheral blood, obtained 28 days after the second AZD1222 dose. These receptors were collected from an adult who received the AZD1222 COVID-19 vaccine.

The chain combines TRBV6-5 with TRBJ2-3; TRBD2 matches at 7 bases. The CDR3 length is 14 residues. In germline, CDR1 is MNHEY, CDR2 SVGAGI. V lost 6 bases to trimming and J lost 5 bases; unmatched junction nucleotides: 8. The CDR3 DNA reads TGTGCCAGCAGCGCCAAAGGGAGGGAAGATACGCAGTATTTT. It specifies CASSAKGREDTQYF.

The genes are TRBV9 and TRBJ1-6; D uncertain. Trimming took off 0 bases at V and 5 bases at J, with 9 bases between the two ends. The CDR3 extends over 15 amino acids. Germline assignment: CDR1 SGDLS and CDR2 YYNGEE. The DNA for the CDR3 is TGTGCCAGCAGCGTAGAGAGCGGTCATAATTCACCCCTCCACTTT. This encodes CASSVESGHNSPLHF.

J is TRBJ1-4 and V is TRBV11-1, with TRBD1 identical over 8 bases. Germline V gene sequence: CDR1 SGHAT, CDR2 FQDESV (reference sequence). V was clipped by 5 bases and J by 2 bases; unmatched bases: 4. The CDR3 length is 15 residues. The CDR3 nucleotides read TGTGCCAGCAGCGCAAGGACAGGGACTAATGAAAAACTGTTTTTT. Its translation: CASSARTGTNEKLFF.

The chain couples TRBV5-6 to TRBJ1-2; maybe TRBD1 (5 bases). The V end was cut by 0 bases, the J end by 3 bases, with 6 bases between. The CDR3 length is 13 residues. Germline loops: CDR1 SGHDT, CDR2 YYEEEE. CDR3 region: CASSLEQDYGYTF. In DNA form, the CDR3 reads TGTGCCAGCAGCTTGGAACAGGACTATGGCTACACCTTC.

This clone has a single count. This chain links TRBV6-5 with TRBJ2-7; 9 bases are a match to TRBD1. Germline CDR1 and CDR2: MNHEY and SVGAGI. The V segment lost 6 bases and the J segment 5 bases; nucleotides outside the gene matches: 8. The CDR3 loop spans 14 amino acids. The CDR3 spells CASSLGTGWHEQYF. The DNA of the CDR3 is TGTGCCAGCAGCCTCGGGACAGGGTGGCACGAGCAGTACTTC.

The sample holds one count of this clone. The chain has TRBV25-1 and TRBJ1-3, with TRBD1 matching over 8 bases. V shed 3 bases and J 3 bases; nucleotides not matched to a gene: 7. Germline CDR1 is MGHDK and CDR2 is SYGVNS. The CDR3 consists of 16 residues. CDR3 in DNA: TGTGCCAGCAGTGATCCCCGACAGGGGAATGGAAACACCATATATTTT. As protein: CASSDPRQGNGNTIYF.

The CDR3 spells CASSVDPQVSSYEQYF. The CDR3 DNA reads as TGTGCCAGCAGCGTAGATCCGCAGGTTTCCTCCTACGAGCAGTACTTC. The rearrangement uses TRBV9 and TRBJ2-7; D is undetermined. CDR1 is SGDLS, CDR2 YYNGEE, per germline. V was trimmed by 0 bases and J by 0 bases, leaving 13 bases between them. This CDR3 region has 16 residues.

This clone has just a few counts. CDR3 DNA sequence: TGTGCCAGCAGCGTCGGTTTACCTGACGAGCAGTACTTC. Translating it yields CASSVGLPDEQYF. The rearrangement joins TRBV9 to TRBJ2-7, with D hard to call. This CDR3 is 13 amino acids long. Trimming took 2 bases from V and 5 from J, leaving 11 bases between them. The germline gives CDR1 SGDLS, CDR2 YYNGEE.

The chain joins TRBV18 to TRBJ1-3; D is uncertain. Germline values: CDR1 KGHSH, CDR2 LQKENI. Trimming left V 5 bases short and J 1 base short, with 6 bases between. The CDR3 length is 13 residues. CDR3 protein: CASSEDSGNTIYF. As DNA, the CDR3 is TGTGCCAGCTCAGAGGATTCTGGAAACACCATATATTTT.

This rearrangement joins TRBV7-2 to TRBJ1-3; TRBD1 matches at 9 bases. Germline V gene lookup returns CDR1 SGHTA and CDR2 FQGNSA. The CDR3 consists of 14 residues. V shed 5 bases, J shed 5 bases, and the junction held 4 bases outside the gene matches. This chain's CDR3 is CASSVTGGRNTIYF. In DNA form, the CDR3 reads TGTGCCAGCAGCGTTACAGGGGGCAGAAACACCATATATTTT.

The V and J genes are TRBV7-8 and TRBJ2-3, with 7 positions matching TRBD1. Germline CDR1 is SGHVS and CDR2 is FQNEAQ. V dropped 6 bases and J dropped 11; count of bases not matched to a gene: 17. This CDR3 region has 15 residues. CDR3 nucleotide sequence: TGTGCCAGCAGTTCACAGGGGCAGACCCCGGGTAGGCAGTATTTT. Its protein product is CASSSQGQTPGRQYF.

The chain links TRBV27 to TRBJ1-3, with a weak D call TRBD1 (5 bases). CDR3 length: 16 amino acids. Germline CDR1 is MNHEY and CDR2 is SMNVEV (reference sequence). The V and J ends lost 5 bases and 0 bases respectively, with 14 bases between them. In nucleotides, the CDR3 is TGTGCCAGCAGTCCGGAGGGACCGAGCTCTGGAAACACCATATATTTT. Amino acids: CASSPEGPSSGNTIYF.

The gene calls are TRBV23-1 and TRBJ2-2; D possibly matches TRBD1 or TRBD2 (5 bases each). TRBV23-1 is marked as an open reading frame, function uncertain. CDR3 length: 16 amino acids. V lost 3 bases to trimming and J lost 1 base, with 12 bases between them. The CDR3 DNA is TGCGCCAGCAGTCATCCGGGACGAAGGAACACCGGGGAGCTGTTTTTT. This sequence encodes CASSHPGRRNTGELFF.

This clone was detected once. The CDR3 DNA reads TGTGCCAGCAGCTTAGCGCTCGGCAGGGGCGGGCCTAATTCACCCCTCCACTTT. Protein: CASSLALGRGGPNSPLHF. The chain employs TRBV7-2 and TRBJ1-6, with D possibly matching TRBD1 (6 bases). CDR3 length: 18 amino acids. Trimming took off 0 bases at V and 6 bases at J, with 18 bases between the two ends. Germline CDR1 reads SGHTA; CDR2 reads FQGNSA.

This clone appeared once. This chain connects TRBV7-9 to TRBJ2-3; a possible D gene is TRBD1 (5 bases). Trimming left V 5 bases short and J 4 bases short, with 13 bases between. CDR1 SEHNR and CDR2 FQNEAQ come from the germline V gene (reference sequence). This CDR3 region has 14 residues. CDR3 sequence (DNA): TGTGCCAGCAGCCCGGACACCTCCGCAGATACGCAGTATTTT. Its protein is CASSPDTSADTQYF.

This clone was counted a few times. The sample carries other DNA sequences with the same CDR3. V and J are TRBV19 and TRBJ1-1; no clear D. V was cut by 2 bases and J by 7 bases, with 5 bases left in between. Germline CDR1 reads LNHDA; CDR2 reads SQIVND (reference sequence). The CDR3 has 11 amino acids. DNA of the CDR3: TGTGCCAGTAGTATACAGAGTGAAGCTTTCTTT. It yields the protein CASSIQSEAFF.

V usage is TRBV3-1 (or the pseudogene TRBV3-2) and J usage is TRBJ2-7; D possibly corresponds to TRBD2 (6 bases). CDR3 length: 15 residues. Germline CDR1 is LGHDT and CDR2 is YNNKEL (reference sequence). Trimming shortened V by 4 bases and J by 2 bases, and 15 bases separated the two germline ends. CDR3 amino acids: CASSPRGAGTYEQYF. The CDR3 DNA sequence: TGTGCCAGCAGCCCACGGGGCGCGGGGACCTACGAGCAGTACTTC.

This clone was observed a single time. J is TRBJ2-1 and V is TRBV11-2, with 11 bases identical to TRBD2. The trim removed 5 bases at V and 4 bases at J, leaving 7 bases unmatched. Germline V gene data show CDR1 as SGHAT and CDR2 as FQNNGV. The CDR3 is made up of 16 amino acids. CDR3 region: CASSGRTSGSYNEQFF. CDR3 bases: TGTGCCAGCAGCGGACGGACTAGCGGGTCGTACAATGAGCAGTTCTTC.

Here the CDR3 DNA reads TGCGCCAGCAGCCCTTTAGCGGGAGGCGCAGATACGCAGTATTTT. This codes for CASSPLAGGADTQYF. The chain has TRBV5-1 and TRBJ2-3, with 10 nucleotides matching TRBD2. V shed 4 bases, J shed 4 bases, and the junction held 6 bases outside the gene matches. Germline V gene data show CDR1 as SGHRS and CDR2 as YFSETQ. The CDR3 runs 15 residues.

The table lists this clone with a few counts. This chain connects TRBV28 to TRBJ1-2; a weak D match, TRBD1 (6 bases). Germline CDR1 and CDR2: MDHEN and SYDVKM. V was clipped by 6 bases and J by 5 bases, with 10 bases between them. The CDR3 length is 12 residues. CDR3 DNA: TGTGCCAGCAGCCTTACAGGGTATGGCTACACCTTC. It is translated as CASSLTGYGYTF.

This chain links TRBV14 with TRBJ2-7, with 8 bases identical to TRBD2. The V gene end was trimmed by 4 bases and the J gene end by 3 bases; junction bases not matched to a gene: 5. CDR3 length equals 14 residues. Germline V gene data show CDR1 as SGHDN and CDR2 as FVKESK. The CDR3 region has the DNA TGTGCCAGCAGCCGTAGCGGGGTCGGCTACGAGCAGTACTTC. This encodes CASSRSGVGYEQYF.

The chain is built from TRBV2 and TRBJ2-5, with D perhaps matching TRBD1 or TRBD2 (6 bases each). The CDR3 is made up of 14 amino acids. V shed 5 bases and J shed 12 bases, with 22 bases lying between them. Germline V gene data show CDR1 as SNHLY and CDR2 as FYNNEI. The CDR3 loop reads CASSLRDTPLAEYF. DNA for the CDR3: TGTGCCAGCAGTCTGCGGGACACCCCCTTAGCCGAGTACTTC.

The chain combines TRBV7-9 with TRBJ2-7, with TRBD1 as a possible D gene (6 bases). The CDR3 length is 14 residues. Germline CDR1 reads SEHNR; CDR2 reads FQNEAQ (reference sequence). Trimming removed 1 base from V and 1 base from J, with 8 bases in between. DNA for the CDR3: TGTGCCAGCAGCTTAGGGACAGCGTCCTACGAGCAGTACTTC. Translated, it gives CASSLGTASYEQYF.

J is TRBJ1-1 and V is TRBV9; tentatively, D is TRBD1 (6 bases). Germline values: CDR1 SGDLS, CDR2 YYNGEE. The V gene lost 0 bases and the J gene lost 0 bases, with 9 bases spanning the gap. This CDR3 spans 15 amino acids. This CDR3 reads CASSVEGQLNTEAFF. The CDR3 coding sequence is TGTGCCAGCAGCGTAGAAGGACAGCTGAACACTGAAGCTTTCTTT.

The chain employs TRBV29-1 and TRBJ1-1; D may be TRBD1 (5 bases). There are 13 residues in the CDR3. Germline assignment: CDR1 SQVTM and CDR2 ANQGSEA. V was cut by 3 bases and J by 1 base, with 9 bases left in between. In DNA form, the CDR3 reads TGCAGCGTTGACGACAGTCGGAACACTGAAGCTTTCTTT. Amino acids: CSVDDSRNTEAFF.

V is TRBV19 and J is TRBJ2-5; maybe TRBD2 (5 bases). This CDR3 is 17 amino acids long. The V gene lost 0 bases and the J gene lost 7 bases, with 21 bases spanning the gap. CDR1 is LNHDA and CDR2 is SQIVND in the germline V gene (reference sequence). CDR3 in DNA: TGTGCCAGTAGTATAGACGGGGAGCTAGAGGCGTGGGGGACCCAGTACTTC. It is translated as CASSIDGELEAWGTQYF.

V gene TRBV2 combines with J gene TRBJ2-2, with D hard to call. This CDR3 contains 15 residues. Trimming cost V 7 bases and J 0 bases, with 12 bases left between them. CDR1 SNHLY and CDR2 FYNNEI come from the germline V gene. CDR3 sequence (DNA): TGTGCCAGCAAATATGGGAACCCGAACACCGGGGAGCTGTTTTTT. This gives the protein CASKYGNPNTGELFF.

V usage is TRBV2 and J usage is TRBJ1-6; D is ambiguous. Trimming shortened V by 8 bases and J by 0 bases, and 8 bases separated the two germline ends. Germline CDR1 SNHLY, CDR2 FYNNEI. This CDR3 is 14 amino acids long. The CDR3 here is CASAASSYNSPLHF. CDR3 DNA: TGTGCCAGCGCAGCCAGCTCCTATAATTCACCCCTCCACTTT.

This chain links TRBV6-5 with TRBJ1-2; D uncertain. The length of the CDR3 is 15 residues. V lost 3 bases and J lost 0, with 11 bases in between. Germline loops: CDR1 MNHEY, CDR2 SVGAGI. The CDR3 protein is CASSYGPLANYGYTF. The CDR3, as DNA: TGTGCCAGCAGTTATGGACCGCTCGCTAACTATGGCTACACCTTC.